This TCR beta chain was profiled in a study of Ad26.COV2.S vaccination and SARS-CoV-2 variants. Noted treatment: around 19 received Ad26.COV2.S at low or high dose, single or two shots; about 5 received placebo; per-sample allocation not given. Sample collection was performed on day 63 after the first vaccine or placebo injection. This table comes from immunoSEQ multiplex PCR, and its TCRdb copy is limited to in-frame clones, with some not included. The data show 300,000 to 350,000 clones, with about 86% seen just once and roughly 2.1% held by the top ten. V was clipped by 8 bases and J by 4 bases, with 29 bases between them. The CDR3 is 18 amino acids. CDR1 is LGHNT and CDR2 is FRNRAP in the germline V gene.

Specimen: peripheral blood, collected in a trial of Ad26.COV2.S vaccine versus placebo. The chain uses TRBV12-5 and TRBJ1-1; D unresolved. The sequence came from a person between 18 and 65 years old who received the Ad26.COV2.S COVID-19 vaccine or a placebo. The CDR3: CASLEPGPRRGHGTEAFF. CDR3 in DNA: TGTGCTAGTCTGGAACCCGGGCCCCGAAGAGGGCATGGCACTGAAGCTTTCTTT. The whole variable domain, filled in from reference TRBV12-5 and TRBJ1-1, reads DARVTQTPRHKVTEMGQEVTMRCQPILGHNTVFWYRQTMMQGLELLAYFRNRAPLDDSGMPKDRFSAEMPDATLATLKIQPSEPRDSAVYFCASLEPGPRRGHGTEAFFGQGTRLTVV.